What follows describes a single T cell receptor beta chain. The data stem from a study of tumor T cells in aggressive B-cell lymphoma. Repertoires were generated with immunoSEQ multiplex PCR, while TCRdb's copy carries only in-frame clones and drops some. This sample yields 2,500 to 3,500 clones, of which about 89% are seen a single time; roughly 20% belongs to the top ten. CDR1 SEHNR and CDR2 FQNEAQ come from the germline V gene (reference sequence). V lost 5 bases and J 5 bases, leaving 12 bases between the germline ends. The length of the CDR3 is 13 residues. The chain couples TRBV7-9 to TRBJ1-1; D remains ambiguous. This clonotype originated in an adult with diffuse large B cell lymphoma. Sequenced sample: tumor tissue. CDR3 nucleotides: TGTGCCAGCAGCCCCCCTTCGGGGACTGAAGCTTTCTTT. This gives the protein CASSPPSGTEAFF. Using reference TRBV7-9 and TRBJ1-1 for the parts outside the CDR3, the full variable domain is DTGVSQNPRHKITKRGQNVTFRCDPISEHNRLYWYRQTLGQGPEFLTYFQNEAQLEKSRLLSDRFSAERPKGSFSTLEIQRTEQGDSAMYLCASSPPSGTEAFFGQGTRLTVV.